The 30 T cell receptor beta chains presented below share a single source sample, sequenced in a study of T cells in Graves' hyperthyroidism and ophthalmopathy (dated by TCRdb to the late 2010s). Library preparation was by multiplex PCR. Sequencing relied on an Illumina HiSeq 2000. The TCR beta CDR3 regions were amplified from RNA transcripts. A first-round RT-PCR of the TCR CDR3 used the HTBI primer set with the Qiagen OneStep RT-PCR kit. TCRdb reanalyzed the raw reads on its own, using fastp at Q25 for trimming and MiXCR for clone calling, and kept in-frame beta chains. A single entry per CDR3 protein holds the most common genes and DNA from its merged rows. Present in this sample are around 600,000 distinct CDR3 sequences, 45% of which were seen just once. More than 7% of the sample is in the top ten clones. Sequencing was performed on peripheral blood or thyroid tissue (not recorded which). These receptors were obtained from an adult man with Graves' disease, either hyperthyroidism or ophthalmopathy (not recorded which).

V gene TRBV4-1 combines with J gene TRBJ1-6; D is unresolved. V gave up 6 bases and J gave up 0 bases, with 9 bases separating them. The CDR3 length is 15 residues. Looked up from germline, CDR1 is MGHRA and CDR2 is YSYEKL. The CDR3 loop is CASRTLSSYNSPLHF. The CDR3 bases are TGCGCCAGCAGGACCCTTAGCTCCTATAATTCACCCCTCCACTTT.

V usage is TRBV24-1 and J usage is TRBJ2-5, with a tentative D call TRBD1 (5 bases). Germline lookup yields CDR1 KGHDR and CDR2 SFDVKD. The CDR3 is made up of 16 amino acids. V dropped 2 bases and J dropped 4 bases, with 16 bases sitting between them. In nucleotides, the CDR3 is TGTGCCACCAGTGATTCAGGGTCAACAGGTGGAGAGACCCAGTACTTC. It translates to CATSDSGSTGGETQYF.

The chain carries TRBV20-1 and TRBJ1-6, with 7 bases aligning to TRBD1. The CDR3 consists of 13 residues. In germline, CDR1 is DFQATT, CDR2 SNEGSKA (reference sequence). V trimming: 6 bases; J trimming: 7 bases; junction bases outside the gene matches: 6. The CDR3 protein is CSASKGANSPLHF. The CDR3 bases are TGCAGTGCCAGTAAGGGGGCGAATTCACCCCTCCACTTT.

The rearrangement joins TRBV29-1 to TRBJ2-7; 7 nucleotides agree with TRBD2. CDR1 and CDR2 (germline): SQVTM, ANQGSEA. This CDR3 has 15 residues. V shed 4 bases, J shed 2 bases, and the junction held 11 bases outside the gene matches. CDR3 residues: CSVAAAGEVPYEQYF. In nucleotides, the CDR3 is TGCAGCGTTGCCGCCGCGGGAGAGGTCCCCTACGAGCAGTACTTC.

This clonotype occurred many times. The V and J genes are TRBV20-1 and TRBJ1-6; 7 bases are a match to TRBD1. This CDR3 comprises 16 residues. V dropped 1 base and J dropped 7; count of bases not matched to a gene: 10. Germline V lookup: CDR1 DFQATT, CDR2 SNEGSKA (reference sequence). The CDR3 DNA follows: TGCAGTGCTAGAGTACGTCAGGGGGAGGGAAATTCACCCCTCCACTTT. Translating gives CSARVRQGEGNSPLHF.

This clonotype came up a few times. The chain couples TRBV7-8 to TRBJ2-5; unclear D gene. Germline V gives CDR1 SGHVS, CDR2 FQNEAQ. There are 13 residues in the CDR3. V lost 3 bases and J lost 1, with 6 bases in between. As DNA, the CDR3 is TGTGCCAGCAGCTTGGACGGCCAAGAGACCCAGTACTTC. This encodes CASSLDGQETQYF. Full variable domain (remainder filled in from reference TRBV7-8 and TRBJ2-5): GAGVSQSPRYKVAKRGQDVALRCDPISGHVSLFWYQQALGQGPEFLTYFQNEAQLDKSGLPSDRFFAERPEGSVSTLKIQRTQQEDSAVYLCASSLDGQETQYFGPGTRLLVL.

This clonotype was seen a few times. The rearrangement uses TRBV20-1 and TRBJ2-7; tentative D call: TRBD2 (5 bases). The germline gives CDR1 DFQATT, CDR2 SNEGSKA (reference sequence). This CDR3 comprises 12 residues. The V and J ends lost 3 bases and 3 bases respectively, with 9 bases between them. The CDR3 DNA reads as TGCAGTGCTAGGGGAGAGATCTACGAGCAGTACTTC. This gives the protein CSARGEIYEQYF.

This clonotype was counted between two and nine times. Its ends do not fully match the called genes, so a read error is possible. The genes are TRBV7-9 and TRBJ2-5; D is ambiguous. The germline V gene encodes CDR1 SEHNR and CDR2 FQNEAQ (reference sequence). This CDR3 comprises 15 residues. CDR3: CASSQPNSFRETQYF. CDR3 DNA: TGCGCCAGCAGCCAACCCAATAGCTTCAGGGAGACCCAGTACTTC.

This clonotype turned up a few times. J is TRBJ2-2 and V is TRBV7-2; D ambiguous. Trimming pared 8 bases from V and 0 bases from J, leaving 4 bases between. CDR1 is SGHTA, CDR2 FQGNSA, per germline. CDR3 length: 12 residues. The CDR3 loop reads CASPANTGELFF. The CDR3 DNA follows: TGTGCCAGCCCTGCGAACACCGGGGAGCTGTTTTTT.

The chain couples TRBV2 to TRBJ1-5; no clear D. CDR1 and CDR2 (germline): SNHLY, FYNNEI. V lost 5 bases and J lost 7, with 15 bases in between. There are 14 residues in the CDR3. Here the CDR3 DNA reads TGTGCCAGCAGTCGCACAGCCGGGATGCAGCCCCAGCATTTT. Translated: CASSRTAGMQPQHF.

This clonotype was seen many times. This chain connects TRBV29-1 to TRBJ2-7; D is undetermined. Germline V lookup: CDR1 SQVTM, CDR2 ANQGSEA. CDR3 length: 12 amino acids. The V and J ends lost 4 bases and 2 bases respectively, with 9 bases between them. The CDR3 DNA reads as TGCAGCGTTGGGGTCGGAGCCTACGAGCAGTACTTC. It specifies CSVGVGAYEQYF.

This clonotype has just a few counts. The rearrangement links TRBV20-1 to TRBJ1-1; maybe TRBD1 (6 bases). The V end was cut by 4 bases, the J end by 3 bases, with 15 bases between. This CDR3 is 14 amino acids long. CDR1 and CDR2 from the germline V gene are DFQATT and SNEGSKA (reference sequence). This CDR3 reads CSATPLDSHTEAFF. In DNA form, the CDR3 reads TGCAGTGCTACCCCGCTGGACAGTCACACTGAAGCTTTCTTT.

As for this clonotype: This sequence may be a read error, since a much larger clone differs from it by one base. This sequence joins TRBV19 and TRBJ1-6; no clear D. The V and J ends lost 5 bases and 9 bases respectively, with 11 bases between them. Germline V lookup: CDR1 LNHDA, CDR2 SQIVND (reference sequence). CDR3 length: 13 amino acids. CDR3 nucleotide sequence: TGTGCCAGTAGTGTAGGTCTGCGTTCACCCCTCCACTTT. Translating gives CASSVGLRSPLHF.

This clonotype was recorded many times. The chain links TRBV7-9 to TRBJ2-6; D call uncertain. Germline V gene lookup returns CDR1 SEHNR and CDR2 FQNEAQ (reference sequence). Trimming removed 3 bases at V and 0 bases at J, with 6 bases between. The CDR3 has 15 amino acids. CDR3: CASSFPLSGANVLTF. CDR3 nucleotides: TGTGCCAGCAGCTTCCCCCTCTCTGGGGCCAACGTCCTGACTTTC.

On this clonotype itself: Possible read error: a much larger clone is one base away. The rearrangement uses TRBV2 and TRBJ2-5, with D possibly being TRBD2 (6 bases). Germline V gives CDR1 SNHLY, CDR2 FYNNEI. The CDR3 runs 16 residues. CDR3 in amino acids: CASSEGDGGAQEAQYF. In DNA, the CDR3 is TGTGCCAGCAGTGAAGGGGACGGGGGAGCCCAAGAGGCCCAGTACTTC.

The chain couples TRBV6-1 to TRBJ2-7, with no clear D. Trimming pared 2 bases from V and 3 bases from J, leaving 8 bases between. The CDR3 has 13 residues. Germline CDR1 is MNHNS and CDR2 is SASEGT. CDR3 DNA: TGTGCCAGCAGTGAATCAGGTTTCTACGAGCAGTACTTC. Translation: CASSESGFYEQYF.

This clonotype was counted ten times or more. This chain joins TRBV2 and TRBJ1-4; D uncertain. CDR3 size: 12 residues. V shed 2 bases and J shed 12 bases, with 10 bases lying between them. CDR1 is SNHLY and CDR2 is FYNNEI in the germline V gene. The DNA for the CDR3 is TGTGCCAGCAGTGAATCTCGGTGGCAACTGTTTTTT. It encodes CASSESRWQLFF.

This clonotype was counted at least ten times. The gene calls are TRBV29-1 and TRBJ2-7; 7 bases line up with TRBD2. The CDR3 length is 12 residues. Germline V CDR1 and CDR2: SQVTM, ANQGSEA. V shed 4 bases, J shed 3 bases, and the junction held 3 bases outside the gene matches. The CDR3 DNA reads TGCAGCGTTGTGGCTAGCGGCTACGAGCAGTACTTC. Protein: CSVVASGYEQYF.

This clonotype was picked up a small number of times. CDR3 loop: CASSWSSGNTIYF. In DNA form, the CDR3 reads TGCGCCAGCAGCTGGAGCTCTGGAAACACCATATATTTT. The rearrangement links TRBV5-1 to TRBJ1-3; D gene ambiguous. Germline values: CDR1 SGHRS, CDR2 YFSETQ. The CDR3 is made up of 13 amino acids. Trimming left V 3 bases short and J 0 bases short, with 4 bases between.

The chain carries TRBV29-1 and TRBJ1-6, with D uncertain. This CDR3 has 12 residues. Trimming shortened V by 2 bases and J by 10 bases, and 9 bases separated the two germline ends. The germline V gene has CDR1 SQVTM and CDR2 ANQGSEA. The CDR3 DNA reads as TGCAGCGTTGAATCGGGTGAATCACCCCTCCACTTT. Translating gives CSVESGESPLHF. The variable domain in full, completed from reference TRBV29-1 and TRBJ1-6, reads SAVISQKPSRDICQRGTSLTIQCQVDSQVTMMFWYRQQPGQSLTLIATANQGSEATYESGFVIDKFPISRPNLTFSTLTVSNMSPEDSSIYLCSVESGESPLHFGNGTRLTVT.

Many counts were recorded for this clonotype. This chain links TRBV9 with TRBJ1-4; D call uncertain. The CDR3 length is 15 residues. In germline, CDR1 is SGDLS, CDR2 YYNGEE. Trimming pared 2 bases from V and 0 bases from J, leaving 8 bases between. The CDR3 is CASSVRSTTNEKLFF. In DNA form, the CDR3 reads TGTGCCAGCAGCGTCCGATCCACAACTAATGAAAAACTGTTTTTT.

J is TRBJ1-2 and V is TRBV7-9; 9 nucleotides match TRBD1. The trim removed 5 bases at V and 4 bases at J, leaving 11 bases unmatched. Germline CDR1 is SEHNR and CDR2 is FQNEAQ (reference sequence). The CDR3 spans 16 residues. The CDR3 loop reads CASSTGTGSLGYGYTF. For the CDR3, the DNA is TGTGCCAGCAGCACCGGGACAGGGTCTCTGGGCTATGGCTACACCTTC.

This clonotype has more than one count but fewer than ten. V and J are TRBV10-3 and TRBJ1-2; D is perhaps TRBD1 (5 bases). This CDR3 is 13 amino acids long. The ends were cut back, 10 bases at V and 8 bases at J, with 20 bases in the middle. Germline V CDR1 and CDR2: ENHRY, SYGVKD. The DNA of the CDR3 is TGTGCCACGGGGGAGGGCCCCGCCGGGGGCTACACCTTC. Its translation is CATGEGPAGGYTF.

This clonotype was counted at least ten times. The chain couples TRBV10-3 to TRBJ1-1; the D gene is possibly TRBD1 (5 bases). V gave up 8 bases and J gave up 4 bases, with 14 bases separating them. CDR1 is ENHRY and CDR2 is SYGVKD in the germline V gene. CDR3 length: 13 amino acids. The CDR3 nucleotides read TGTGCCATCTCGTGGGGCGGGAGCACTGAAGCTTTCTTT. This gives the protein CAISWGGSTEAFF.

This clonotype was seen more than once but under ten times. Here the CDR3 reads CASSYAGVSNQPQHF. The CDR3 region has the DNA TGTGCCAGCAGTTACGCAGGGGTGTCCAATCAGCCCCAGCATTTT. This chain uses TRBV6-5 with TRBJ1-5; TRBD1 is a possible D gene (6 bases). Germline CDR1 MNHEY, CDR2 SVGAGI. The CDR3 covers 15 residues. V lost 2 bases and J 3 bases, leaving 11 bases between the germline ends.

This chain links TRBV15 with TRBJ1-6; 10 bases map to TRBD1. The CDR3 loop spans 14 amino acids. Germline values: CDR1 LNHNV, CDR2 YYDKDF (reference sequence). V gave up 3 bases and J gave up 7 bases; unmatched junction bases: 0. CDR3: CATSRGQGNSPLHF. Here the CDR3 DNA reads TGTGCCACCAGCAGGGGACAGGGGAATTCACCCCTCCACTTT.

The chain has TRBV2 and TRBJ1-3; D is undetermined. Trimming took 3 bases from V and 8 from J, leaving 17 bases between them. CDR1 SNHLY and CDR2 FYNNEI come from the germline V gene. This CDR3 has 15 amino acids. The CDR3 sequence is CASSDEGVGGYTIYF. CDR3 coding DNA: TGTGCCAGCAGTGACGAGGGAGTTGGTGGCTACACCATATATTTT.

The chain links TRBV6-6 to TRBJ1-5; 7 nucleotides agree with TRBD1. The CDR3 is 15 amino acids. The J segment lost 0 bases and the V segment lost 7 bases, leaving 6 bases of the junction unmatched. Germline V gene lookup returns CDR1 MNHNY and CDR2 SVGAGI (reference sequence). CDR3 in amino acids: CASTSTGNSNQPQHF. The CDR3 region has the DNA TGTGCCAGCACCTCGACAGGGAATAGCAATCAGCCCCAGCATTTT.

The V and J genes are TRBV12-3 or TRBV12-4 and TRBJ1-4; maybe TRBD1 (5 bases). The CDR3 has 14 residues. V lost 3 bases and J 6 bases, leaving 11 bases between the germline ends. The CDR3 DNA sequence: TGTGCCAGCAGTTTGGGGGTTTTAGATGAAAAACTGTTTTTT. Translation gives CASSLGVLDEKLFF.

CDR3 region: CASSLTTTDTQYF. The CDR3 DNA follows: TGTGCCAGCAGCTTAACCACCACAGATACGCAGTATTTT. This chain links TRBV7-9 with TRBJ2-3; D remains ambiguous. Trimming removed 2 bases at V and 2 bases at J, with 5 bases between. The CDR3 contains 13 residues. Germline-derived CDR1 and CDR2 are SEHNR and FQNEAQ (reference sequence).